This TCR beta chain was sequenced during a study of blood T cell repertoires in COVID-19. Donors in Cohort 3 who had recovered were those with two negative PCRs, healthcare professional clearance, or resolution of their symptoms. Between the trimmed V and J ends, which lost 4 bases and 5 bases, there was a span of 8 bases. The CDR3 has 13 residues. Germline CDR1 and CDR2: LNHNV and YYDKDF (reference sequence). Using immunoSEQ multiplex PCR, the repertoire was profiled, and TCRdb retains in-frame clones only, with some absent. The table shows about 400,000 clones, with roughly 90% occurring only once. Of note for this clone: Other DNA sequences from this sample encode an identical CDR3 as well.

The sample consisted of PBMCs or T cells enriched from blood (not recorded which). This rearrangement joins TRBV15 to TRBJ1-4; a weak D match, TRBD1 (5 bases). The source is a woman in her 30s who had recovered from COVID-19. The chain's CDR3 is CATSTGGNEKLFF. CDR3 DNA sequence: TGTGCCACCAGCACCGGGGGGAATGAAAAACTGTTTTTT.